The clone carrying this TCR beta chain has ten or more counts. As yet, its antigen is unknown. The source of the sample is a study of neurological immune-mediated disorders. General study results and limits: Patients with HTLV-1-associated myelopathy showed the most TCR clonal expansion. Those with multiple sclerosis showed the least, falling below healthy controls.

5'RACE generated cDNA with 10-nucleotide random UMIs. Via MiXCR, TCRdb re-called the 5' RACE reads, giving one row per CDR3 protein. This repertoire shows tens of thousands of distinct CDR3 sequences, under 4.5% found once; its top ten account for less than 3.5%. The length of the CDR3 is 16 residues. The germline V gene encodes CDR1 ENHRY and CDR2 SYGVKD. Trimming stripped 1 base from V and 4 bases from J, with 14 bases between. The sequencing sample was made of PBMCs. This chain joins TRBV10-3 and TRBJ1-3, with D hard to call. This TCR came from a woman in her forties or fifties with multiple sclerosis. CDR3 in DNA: TGTGCCATCAGTGAGTTAAGGGCTTCGACAGGAAACACCATATATTTT. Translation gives CAISELRASTGNTIYF.